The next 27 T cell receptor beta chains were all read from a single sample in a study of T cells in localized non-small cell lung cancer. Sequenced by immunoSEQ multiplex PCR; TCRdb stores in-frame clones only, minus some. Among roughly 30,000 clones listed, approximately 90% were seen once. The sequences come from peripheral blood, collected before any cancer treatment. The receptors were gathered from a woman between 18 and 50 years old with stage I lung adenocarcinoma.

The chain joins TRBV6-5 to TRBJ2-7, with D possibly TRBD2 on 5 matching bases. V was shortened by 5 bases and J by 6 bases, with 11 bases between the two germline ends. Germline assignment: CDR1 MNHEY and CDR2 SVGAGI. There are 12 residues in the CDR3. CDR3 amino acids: CASSPGWVEQYF. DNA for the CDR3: TGTGCCAGCAGTCCGGGGTGGGTCGAGCAGTACTTC.

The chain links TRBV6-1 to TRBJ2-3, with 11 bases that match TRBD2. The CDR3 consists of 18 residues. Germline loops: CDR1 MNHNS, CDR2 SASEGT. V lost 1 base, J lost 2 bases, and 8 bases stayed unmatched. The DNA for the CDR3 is TGTGCCAGCAGTGAAGAGGTTCTAGCGGGAGGACACACAGATACGCAGTATTTT. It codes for CASSEEVLAGGHTDTQYF.

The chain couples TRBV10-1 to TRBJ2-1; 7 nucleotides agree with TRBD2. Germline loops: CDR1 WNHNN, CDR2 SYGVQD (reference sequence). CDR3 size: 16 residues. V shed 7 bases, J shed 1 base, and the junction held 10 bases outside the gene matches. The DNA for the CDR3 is TGCGCCAGCATTCGGCGGGAGAAGATATCCTACAATGAGCAGTTCTTC. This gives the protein CASIRREKISYNEQFF.

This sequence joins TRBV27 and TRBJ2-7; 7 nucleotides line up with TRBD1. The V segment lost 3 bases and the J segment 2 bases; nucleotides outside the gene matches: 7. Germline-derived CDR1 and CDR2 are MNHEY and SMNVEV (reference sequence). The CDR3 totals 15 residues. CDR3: CASSFVGQPPYEQYF. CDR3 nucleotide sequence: TGTGCCAGCAGTTTTGTGGGACAGCCACCCTACGAGCAGTACTTC.

The CDR3 loop is CASSLEINSPLHF. The CDR3 coding sequence is TGTGCCAGCAGCTTAGAAATAAATTCACCCCTCCACTTT. The chain uses TRBV7-8 and TRBJ1-6, with unresolved D. In germline, CDR1 is SGHVS, CDR2 FQNEAQ. The V gene lost 1 base and the J gene lost 7 bases, with 5 bases spanning the gap. This CDR3 comprises 13 residues.

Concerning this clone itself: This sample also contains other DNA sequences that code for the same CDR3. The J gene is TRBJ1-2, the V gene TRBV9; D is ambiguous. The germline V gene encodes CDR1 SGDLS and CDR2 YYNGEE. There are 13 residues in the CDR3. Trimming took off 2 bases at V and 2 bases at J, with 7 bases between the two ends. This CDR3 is CASSVVGNYGYTF. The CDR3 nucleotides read TGTGCCAGCAGCGTCGTGGGCAACTATGGCTACACCTTC.

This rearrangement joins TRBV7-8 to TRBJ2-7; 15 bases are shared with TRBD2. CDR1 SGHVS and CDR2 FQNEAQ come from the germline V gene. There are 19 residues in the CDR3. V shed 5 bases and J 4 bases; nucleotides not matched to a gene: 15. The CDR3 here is CASSPVAPGLAGGRYEQYF. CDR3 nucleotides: TGTGCCAGCAGCCCTGTTGCCCCGGGACTAGCGGGAGGAAGGTACGAGCAGTACTTC.

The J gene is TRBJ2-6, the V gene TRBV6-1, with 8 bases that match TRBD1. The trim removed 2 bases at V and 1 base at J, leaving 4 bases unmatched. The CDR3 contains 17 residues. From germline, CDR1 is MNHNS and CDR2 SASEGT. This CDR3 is CASSEYRGLSGANVLTF. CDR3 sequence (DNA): TGTGCCAGCAGTGAATACAGGGGGTTGTCTGGGGCCAACGTCCTGACTTTC.

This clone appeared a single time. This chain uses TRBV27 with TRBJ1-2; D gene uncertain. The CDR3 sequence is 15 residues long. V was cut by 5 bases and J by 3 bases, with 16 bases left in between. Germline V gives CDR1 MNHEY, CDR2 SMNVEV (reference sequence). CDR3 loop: CASSPHTTGDYGYTF. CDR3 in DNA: TGTGCCAGCAGTCCTCATACGACCGGGGACTATGGCTACACCTTC.

CDR3 sequence reads: CASSPLMPGSYEQYF. The CDR3 coding sequence is TGTGCCAGCAGCCCCCTGATGCCGGGTTCCTACGAGCAGTACTTC. V is TRBV7-8 and J is TRBJ2-7, with D hard to call. Germline V gene data show CDR1 as SGHVS and CDR2 as FQNEAQ. The V and J ends lost 5 bases and 1 base respectively, with 15 bases between them. This CDR3 contains 15 residues.

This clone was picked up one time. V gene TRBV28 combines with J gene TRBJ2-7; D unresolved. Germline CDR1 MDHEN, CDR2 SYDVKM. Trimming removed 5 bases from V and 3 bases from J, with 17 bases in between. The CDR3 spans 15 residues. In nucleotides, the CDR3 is TGTGCCAGCAGTCCGATGGGTTCTCCGGACTACGAGCAGTACTTC. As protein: CASSPMGSPDYEQYF.

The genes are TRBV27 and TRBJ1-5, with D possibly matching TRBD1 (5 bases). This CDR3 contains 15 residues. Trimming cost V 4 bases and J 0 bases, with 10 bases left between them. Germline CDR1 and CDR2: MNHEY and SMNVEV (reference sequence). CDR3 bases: TGTGCCAGCAGTTCGGGGGGAACTAGCAATCAGCCCCAGCATTTT. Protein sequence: CASSSGGTSNQPQHF.

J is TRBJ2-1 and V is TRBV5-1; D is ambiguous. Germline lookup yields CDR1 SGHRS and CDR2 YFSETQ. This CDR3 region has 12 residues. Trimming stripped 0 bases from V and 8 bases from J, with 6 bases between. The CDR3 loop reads CASSLESYEQFF. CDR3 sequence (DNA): TGCGCCAGCAGCTTGGAGAGCTATGAGCAGTTCTTC. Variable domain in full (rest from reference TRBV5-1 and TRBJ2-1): KAGVTQTPRYLIKTRGQQVTLSCSPISGHRSVSWYQQTPGQGLQFLFEYFSETQRNKGNFPGRFSGRQFSNSRSEMNVSTLELGDSALYLCASSLESYEQFFGPGTRLTVL.

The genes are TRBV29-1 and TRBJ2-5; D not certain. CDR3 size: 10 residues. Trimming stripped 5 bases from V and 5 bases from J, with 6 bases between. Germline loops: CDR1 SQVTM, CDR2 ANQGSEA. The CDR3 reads CSVLGETQYF. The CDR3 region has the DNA TGCAGCGTTTTAGGGGAGACCCAGTACTTC. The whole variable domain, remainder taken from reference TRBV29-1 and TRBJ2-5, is SAVISQKPSRDICQRGTSLTIQCQVDSQVTMMFWYRQQPGQSLTLIATANQGSEATYESGFVIDKFPISRPNLTFSTLTVSNMSPEDSSIYLCSVLGETQYFGPGTRLLVL.

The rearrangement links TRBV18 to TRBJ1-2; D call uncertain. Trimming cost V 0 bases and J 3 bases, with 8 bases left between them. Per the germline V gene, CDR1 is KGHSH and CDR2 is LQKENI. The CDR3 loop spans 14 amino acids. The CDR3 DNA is TGTGCCAGCTCACCACCGACCAATGACTATGGCTACACCTTC. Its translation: CASSPPTNDYGYTF.

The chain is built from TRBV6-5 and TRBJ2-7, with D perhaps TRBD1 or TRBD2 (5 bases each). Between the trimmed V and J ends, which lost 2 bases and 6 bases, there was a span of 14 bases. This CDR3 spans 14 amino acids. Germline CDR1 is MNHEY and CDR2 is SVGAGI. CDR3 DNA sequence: TGTGCCAGCAGTTACAACCGGGACGCTCTCGAGCAGTACTTC. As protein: CASSYNRDALEQYF.

CDR3 nucleotide sequence: TGTGCCAGCGGCCGCGGGGTGGGTGGTGAAAAACTGTTTTTT. Protein product: CASGRGVGGEKLFF. The chain employs TRBV28 and TRBJ1-4, with D hard to call. V lost 8 bases and J lost 7, with 17 bases in between. Germline V lookup: CDR1 MDHEN, CDR2 SYDVKM. The CDR3 consists of 14 residues. The variable domain in full, with the rest retrieved from reference TRBV28 and TRBJ1-4, is DVKVTQSSRYLVKRTGEKVFLECVQDMDHENMFWYRQDPGLGLRLIYFSYDVKMKEKGDIPEGYSVSREKKERFSLILESASTNQTSMYLCASGRGVGGEKLFFGSGTQLSVL.

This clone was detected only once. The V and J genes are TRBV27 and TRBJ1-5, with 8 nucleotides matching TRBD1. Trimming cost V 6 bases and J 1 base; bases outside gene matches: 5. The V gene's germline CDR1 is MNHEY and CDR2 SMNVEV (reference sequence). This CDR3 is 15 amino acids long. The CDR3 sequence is CASSDRGISNQPQHF. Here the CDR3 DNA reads TGTGCCAGCAGCGACAGGGGAATCAGCAATCAGCCCCAGCATTTT.

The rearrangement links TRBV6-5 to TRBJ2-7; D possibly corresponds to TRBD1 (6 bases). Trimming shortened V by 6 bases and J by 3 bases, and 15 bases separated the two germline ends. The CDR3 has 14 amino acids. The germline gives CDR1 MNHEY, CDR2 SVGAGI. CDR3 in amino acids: CASRKTTGYYEQYF. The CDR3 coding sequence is TGTGCCAGCAGGAAAACTACAGGGTACTACGAGCAGTACTTC.

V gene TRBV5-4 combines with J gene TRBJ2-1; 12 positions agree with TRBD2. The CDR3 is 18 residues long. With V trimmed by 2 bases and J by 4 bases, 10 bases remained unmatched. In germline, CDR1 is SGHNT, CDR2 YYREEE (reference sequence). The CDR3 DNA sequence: TGTGCCAGCAGCTTTATTCTAGCGGGAGGGCCGGGGTACAATGAGCAGTTCTTC. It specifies CASSFILAGGPGYNEQFF.

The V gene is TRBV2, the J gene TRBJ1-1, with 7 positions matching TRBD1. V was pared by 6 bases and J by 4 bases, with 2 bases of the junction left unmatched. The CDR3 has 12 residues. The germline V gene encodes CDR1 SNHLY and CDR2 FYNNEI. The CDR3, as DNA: TGTGCCAGCAGGACAGGGAGCACTGAAGCTTTCTTT. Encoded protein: CASRTGSTEAFF.

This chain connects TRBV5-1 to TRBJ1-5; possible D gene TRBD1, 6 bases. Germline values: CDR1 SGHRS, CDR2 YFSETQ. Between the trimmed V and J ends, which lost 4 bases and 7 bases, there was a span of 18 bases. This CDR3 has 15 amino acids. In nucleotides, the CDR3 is TGCGCCAGCAGCCCCCTAGGGGGGGGCGTGCAGCCCCAGCATTTT. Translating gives CASSPLGGGVQPQHF.

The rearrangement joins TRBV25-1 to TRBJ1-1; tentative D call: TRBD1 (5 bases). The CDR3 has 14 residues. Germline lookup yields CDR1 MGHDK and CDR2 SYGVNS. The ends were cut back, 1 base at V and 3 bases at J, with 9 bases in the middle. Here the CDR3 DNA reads TGTGCCAGCAGTGAATCGGGGCTGGACACTGAAGCTTTCTTT. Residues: CASSESGLDTEAFF. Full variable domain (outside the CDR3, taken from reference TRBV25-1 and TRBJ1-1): EADIYQTPRYLVIGTGKKITLECSQTMGHDKMYWYQQDPGMELHLIHYSYGVNSTEKGDLSSESTVSRIRTEHFPLTLESARPSHTSQYLCASSESGLDTEAFFGQGTRLTVV.

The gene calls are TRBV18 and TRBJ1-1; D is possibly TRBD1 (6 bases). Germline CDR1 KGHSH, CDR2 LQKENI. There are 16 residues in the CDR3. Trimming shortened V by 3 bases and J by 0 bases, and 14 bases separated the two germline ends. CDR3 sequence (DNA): TGTGCCAGCTCACCTCGGTCAGGGGCGGTGAACACTGAAGCTTTCTTT. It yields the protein CASSPRSGAVNTEAFF.

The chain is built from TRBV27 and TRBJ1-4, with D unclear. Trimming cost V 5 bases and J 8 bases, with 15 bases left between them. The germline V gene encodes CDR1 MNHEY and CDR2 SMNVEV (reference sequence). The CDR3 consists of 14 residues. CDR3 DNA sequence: TGTGCCAGCAGTCCTGGGATAGGTTGGGAAAAACTGTTTTTT. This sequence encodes CASSPGIGWEKLFF.

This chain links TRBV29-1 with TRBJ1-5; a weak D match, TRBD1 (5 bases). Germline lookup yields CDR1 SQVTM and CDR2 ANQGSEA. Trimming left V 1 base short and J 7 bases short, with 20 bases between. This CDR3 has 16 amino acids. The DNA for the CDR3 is TGCAGCGTTGAAGGAAATGTGTTGAAGGGGTCGCAGCCCCAGCATTTT. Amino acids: CSVEGNVLKGSQPQHF.

The CDR3, as DNA: TGTGCCAGCAGCCCTTCCTCGGACTACGAGCAGTACTTC. It yields the protein CASSPSSDYEQYF. This chain uses TRBV7-9 with TRBJ2-7, with D unclear. V was cut by 5 bases and J by 3 bases, with 11 bases left in between. In germline, CDR1 is SEHNR, CDR2 FQNEAQ (reference sequence). The CDR3 sequence is 13 residues long.